This T cell receptor beta chain was obtained from a study of cytomegalovirus exposure and HLA in healthy donors. General study results and limits: According to a later analysis, most TCR beta chains associated with CMV appeared HLA-restricted. There was a cluster of highly shared sequence variants that was likely a sequencing artifact. It was assumed in the presence/absence analyses that sequencing depth was roughly uniform across donors.

This clone has more than one count but fewer than ten. What it recognizes is unknown. The PCR was carried out with 60 Vbeta primers and 13 Jbeta primers. The protocol was immunoSEQ multiplex PCR, while the TCRdb copy is restricted to in-frame clones and leaves out a portion. The repertoire has 150,000 to 200,000 clones, roughly 77% of them found once; the top ten carry roughly 7.1%. CDR3 length: 15 amino acids. Trimming took 2 bases from V and 0 from J, leaving 7 bases between them. Germline CDR1 reads SGHTA; CDR2 reads FQGTGA. Sequencing was carried out using PBMCs. This TCR derives from a middle-aged woman in good health and CMV-seropositive. The V and J genes are TRBV7-3 and TRBJ2-2; unclear D gene. The CDR3 reads CASSLVATNTGELFF. The DNA for the CDR3 is TGTGCCAGCAGCTTAGTGGCCACGAACACCGGGGAGCTGTTTTTT.